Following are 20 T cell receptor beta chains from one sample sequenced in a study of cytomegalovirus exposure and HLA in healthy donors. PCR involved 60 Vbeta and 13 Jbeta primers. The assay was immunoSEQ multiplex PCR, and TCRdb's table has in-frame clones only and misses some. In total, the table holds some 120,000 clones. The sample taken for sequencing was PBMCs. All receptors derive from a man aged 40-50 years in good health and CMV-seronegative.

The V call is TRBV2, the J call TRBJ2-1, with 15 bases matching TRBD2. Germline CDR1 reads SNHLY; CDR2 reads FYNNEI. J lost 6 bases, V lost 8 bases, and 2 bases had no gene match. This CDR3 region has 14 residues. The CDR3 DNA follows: TGTGCCAGCGGACTAGCGGGAGGGGGCAATGAGCAGTTCTTC. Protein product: CASGLAGGGNEQFF. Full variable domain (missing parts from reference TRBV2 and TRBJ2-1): EPEVTQTPSHQVTQMGQEVILRCVPISNHLYFYWYRQILGQKVEFLVSFYNNEISEKSEIFDDQFSVERPDGSNFTLKIRSTKLEDSAMYFCASGLAGGGNEQFFGPGTRLTVL.

The chain's CDR3 is CASSFSRGTGDTGELFF. DNA for the CDR3: TGCGCCAGCAGCTTTTCGCGCGGGACAGGGGACACCGGGGAGCTGTTTTTT. The genes are TRBV5-1 and TRBJ2-2; 10 bases match TRBD1. The V gene's germline CDR1 is SGHRS and CDR2 YFSETQ. There are 17 residues in the CDR3. The ends lost 2 bases at V and 3 bases at J; junction bases unmatched: 7.

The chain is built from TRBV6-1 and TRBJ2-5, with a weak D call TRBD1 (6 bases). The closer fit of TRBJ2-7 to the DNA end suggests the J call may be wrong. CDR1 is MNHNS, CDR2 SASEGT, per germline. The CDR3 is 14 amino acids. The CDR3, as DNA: TGTGCCAGCAGTGTTACAGGGTCCTCCTACGAGCAGTACTTC. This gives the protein CASSVTGSSYEQYF.

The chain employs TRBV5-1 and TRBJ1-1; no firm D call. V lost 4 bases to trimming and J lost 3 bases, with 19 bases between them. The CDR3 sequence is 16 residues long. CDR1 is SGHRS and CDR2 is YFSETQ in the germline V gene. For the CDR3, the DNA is TGCGCCAGCAGCCTCTTCCCTAGCTCCGAGTACACTGAAGCTTTCTTT. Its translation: CASSLFPSSEYTEAFF.

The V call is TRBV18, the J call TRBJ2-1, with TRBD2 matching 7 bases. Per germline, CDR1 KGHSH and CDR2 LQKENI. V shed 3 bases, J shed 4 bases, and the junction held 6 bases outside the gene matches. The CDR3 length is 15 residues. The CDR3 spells CASSPQGGEYNEQFF. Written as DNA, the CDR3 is TGTGCCAGCTCACCCCAGGGAGGGGAATACAATGAGCAGTTCTTC.

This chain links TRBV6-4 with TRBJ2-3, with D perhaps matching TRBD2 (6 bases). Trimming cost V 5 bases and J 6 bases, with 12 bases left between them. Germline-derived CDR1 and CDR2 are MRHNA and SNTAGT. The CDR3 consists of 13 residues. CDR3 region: CASSSGDMDTQYF. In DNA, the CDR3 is TGTGCCAGCAGTTCGGGGGATATGGATACGCAGTATTTT.

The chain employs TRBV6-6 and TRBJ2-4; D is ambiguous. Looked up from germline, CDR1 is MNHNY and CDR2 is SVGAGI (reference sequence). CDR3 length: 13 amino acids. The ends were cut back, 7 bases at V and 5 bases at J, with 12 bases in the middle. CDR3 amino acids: CASIFSGENIQYF. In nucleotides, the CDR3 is TGTGCCAGCATATTTTCAGGTGAAAACATTCAGTACTTC.

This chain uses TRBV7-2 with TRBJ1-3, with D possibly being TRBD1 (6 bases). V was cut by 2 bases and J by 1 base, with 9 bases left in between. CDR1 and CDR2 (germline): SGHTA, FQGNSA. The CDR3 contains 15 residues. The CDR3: CASSLITGSGNTIYF. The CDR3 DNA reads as TGTGCCAGCAGCTTAATCACAGGGTCTGGAAACACCATATATTTT.

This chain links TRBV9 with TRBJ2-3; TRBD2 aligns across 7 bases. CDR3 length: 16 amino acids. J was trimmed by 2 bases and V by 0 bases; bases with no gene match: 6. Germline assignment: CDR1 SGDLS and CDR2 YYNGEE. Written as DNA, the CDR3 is TGTGCCAGCAGCGTAGTGTCTAGCGGTAACACAGATACGCAGTATTTT. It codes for CASSVVSSGNTDTQYF. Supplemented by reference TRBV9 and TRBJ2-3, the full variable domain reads DSGVTQTPKHLITATGQRVTLRCSPRSGDLSVYWYQQSLDQGLQFLIQYYNGEERAKGNILERFSAQQFPDLHSELNLSSLELGDSALYFCASSVVSSGNTDTQYFGPGTRLTVL.

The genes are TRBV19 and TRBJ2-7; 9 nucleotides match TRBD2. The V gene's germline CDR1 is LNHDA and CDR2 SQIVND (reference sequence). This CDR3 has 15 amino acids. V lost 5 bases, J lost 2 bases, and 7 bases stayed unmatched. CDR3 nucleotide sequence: TGTGCCAGTAGTGTTGGACTAGCGCCAACCTACGAGCAGTACTTC. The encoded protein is CASSVGLAPTYEQYF.

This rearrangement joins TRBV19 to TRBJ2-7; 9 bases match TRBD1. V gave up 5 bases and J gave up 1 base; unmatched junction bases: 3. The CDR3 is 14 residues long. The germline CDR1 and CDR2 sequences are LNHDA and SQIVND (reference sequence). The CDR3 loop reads CASSRTGASYEQYF. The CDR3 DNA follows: TGTGCCAGTAGTCGGACAGGGGCGTCCTACGAGCAGTACTTC.

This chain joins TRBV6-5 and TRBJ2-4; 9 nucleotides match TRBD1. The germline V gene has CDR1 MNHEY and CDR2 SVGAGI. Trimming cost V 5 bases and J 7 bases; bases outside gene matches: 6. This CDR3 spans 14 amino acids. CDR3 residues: CASSLDRGSNIQYF. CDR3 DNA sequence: TGTGCCAGCAGTCTGGACAGGGGATCGAACATTCAGTACTTC.

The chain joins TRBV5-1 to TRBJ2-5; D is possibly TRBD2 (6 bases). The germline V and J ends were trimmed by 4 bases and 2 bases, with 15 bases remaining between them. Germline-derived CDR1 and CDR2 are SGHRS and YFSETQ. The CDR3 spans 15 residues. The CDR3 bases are TGCGCCAGCAGCCCTGGGGATAGCGGACAAGAGACCCAGTACTTC. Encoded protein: CASSPGDSGQETQYF.

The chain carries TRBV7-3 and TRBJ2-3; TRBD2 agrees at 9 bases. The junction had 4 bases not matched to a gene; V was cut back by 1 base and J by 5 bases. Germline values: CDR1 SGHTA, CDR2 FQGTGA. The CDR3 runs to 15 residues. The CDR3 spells CASSLSGRVGDTQYF. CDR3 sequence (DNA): TGTGCCAGCAGCTTAAGCGGGAGGGTCGGAGATACGCAGTATTTT.

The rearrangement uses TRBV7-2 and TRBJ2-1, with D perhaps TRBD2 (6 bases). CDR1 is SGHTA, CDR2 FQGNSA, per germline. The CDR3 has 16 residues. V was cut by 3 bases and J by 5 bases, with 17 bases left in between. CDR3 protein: CASSLRRGRLNNEQFF. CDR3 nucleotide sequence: TGTGCCAGCAGCTTGCGACGTGGGAGGTTAAACAATGAGCAGTTCTTC.

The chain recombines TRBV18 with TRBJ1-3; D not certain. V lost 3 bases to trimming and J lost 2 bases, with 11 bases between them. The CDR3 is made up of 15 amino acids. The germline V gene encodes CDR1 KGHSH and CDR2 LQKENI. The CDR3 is CASSPYGEPGNTIYF. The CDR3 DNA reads TGTGCCAGCTCACCCTACGGGGAGCCTGGAAACACCATATATTTT.

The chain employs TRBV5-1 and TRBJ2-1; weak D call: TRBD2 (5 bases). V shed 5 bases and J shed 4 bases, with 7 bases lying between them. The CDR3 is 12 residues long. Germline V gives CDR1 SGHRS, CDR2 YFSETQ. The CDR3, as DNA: TGCGCCAGCAGGGACTCGTACAATGAGCAGTTCTTC. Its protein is CASRDSYNEQFF.

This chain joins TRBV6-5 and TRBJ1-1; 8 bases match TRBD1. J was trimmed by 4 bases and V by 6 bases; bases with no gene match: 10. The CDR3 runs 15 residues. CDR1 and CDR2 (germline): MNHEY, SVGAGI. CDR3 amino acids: CASRTGAGMGTEAFF. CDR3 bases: TGTGCCAGCAGGACAGGGGCGGGTATGGGCACTGAAGCTTTCTTT.

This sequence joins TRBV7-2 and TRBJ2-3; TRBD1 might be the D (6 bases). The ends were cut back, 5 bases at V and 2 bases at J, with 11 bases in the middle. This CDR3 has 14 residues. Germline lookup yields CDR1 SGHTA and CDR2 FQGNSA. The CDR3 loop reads CASSPGTTTDTQYF. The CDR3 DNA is TGTGCCAGCAGCCCTGGGACAACCACAGATACGCAGTATTTT.

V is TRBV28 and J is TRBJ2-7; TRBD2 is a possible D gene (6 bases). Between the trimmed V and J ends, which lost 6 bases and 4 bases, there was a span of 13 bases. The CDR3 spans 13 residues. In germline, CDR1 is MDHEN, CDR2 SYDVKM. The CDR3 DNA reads TGTGCCAGCAGCTTACCGGGGGTTTACGAGCAGTACTTC. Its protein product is CASSLPGVYEQYF.